This TCR beta chain derives from a study of cytomegalovirus exposure and HLA in healthy donors. Study context: Of approximately 400 genotyped donors, 70% to 85% clustered with self-reported Caucasian donors.

The PCR had 60 Vbeta and 13 Jbeta primers. TCRdb keeps only in-frame clones here, not all; method: immunoSEQ multiplex PCR. The sample has under 85,000 clones, 65% to 70% seen once; the top ten hold about 10%. Germline V gene lookup returns CDR1 SGHVS and CDR2 FNYEAQ. V was shortened by 3 bases and J by 2 bases, with 10 bases between the two germline ends. The CDR3 length is 14 residues. The chain links TRBV7-6 to TRBJ1-1, with D possibly being TRBD1 (5 bases). The material sequenced was PBMCs. The clonotype comes from a woman aged 25 to 39 in good health and CMV-seronegative. CDR3 sequence: CASSLGLRNTEAFF. The CDR3 region has the DNA TGTGCCAGCAGCTTGGGACTCCGTAACACTGAAGCTTTCTTT.